The source of this TCR beta chain is a study of identical twins' blood T cells. General study results and limits: Shared environment remains a possible cause of twin similarity.

Three pairs of healthy female monozygous twins were the donors. Original processing methods: Per-library CDR3 reads ranged about 2.2 to 4 million; clonotypes, ~90,000 to ~550,000. TCRdb analysed the 5' RACE reads with MiXCR anew, one entry per CDR3 protein. V and J calls and clone size were set by TCRdb, not the authors. The data contain roughly 380,000 distinct CDR3 sequences, roughly 28% of them singletons. About this clonotype itself: Its specificity is unknown.

The V end was cut by 0 bases, the J end by 4 bases, with 16 bases between. The CDR3 sequence is 16 residues long. Per the germline V gene, CDR1 is SGHRS and CDR2 is YFSETQ. The rearrangement links TRBV5-1 to TRBJ1-1; possibly TRBD1 for D (5 bases). The clonotype comes from a woman aged 18 to 50 in good health. Material for sequencing was PBMCs. This CDR3 is CASSLVGGLIITEAFF. The CDR3 region has the DNA TGCGCCAGCAGCTTGGTGGGGGGTCTCATCATCACTGAAGCTTTCTTT.